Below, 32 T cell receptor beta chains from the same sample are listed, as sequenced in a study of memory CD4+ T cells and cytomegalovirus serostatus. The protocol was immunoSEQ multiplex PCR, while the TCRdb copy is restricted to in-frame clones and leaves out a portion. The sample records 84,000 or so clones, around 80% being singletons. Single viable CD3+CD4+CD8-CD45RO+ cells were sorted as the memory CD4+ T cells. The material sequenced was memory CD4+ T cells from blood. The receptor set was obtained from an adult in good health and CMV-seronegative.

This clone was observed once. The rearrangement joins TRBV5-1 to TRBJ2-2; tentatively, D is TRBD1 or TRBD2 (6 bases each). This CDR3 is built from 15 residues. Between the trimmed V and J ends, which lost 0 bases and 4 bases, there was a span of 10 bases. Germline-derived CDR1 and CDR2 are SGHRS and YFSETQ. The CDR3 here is CASSLEPGATGELFF. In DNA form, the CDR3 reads TGCGCCAGCAGCTTGGAACCGGGGGCCACCGGGGAGCTGTTTTTT.

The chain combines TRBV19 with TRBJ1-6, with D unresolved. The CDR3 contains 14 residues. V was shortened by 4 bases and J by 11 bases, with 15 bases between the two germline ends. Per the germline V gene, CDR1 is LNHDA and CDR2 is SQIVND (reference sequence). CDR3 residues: CASSKGTAPTPLHF. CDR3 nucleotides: TGTGCCAGTAGTAAGGGCACTGCCCCCACACCCCTCCACTTT.

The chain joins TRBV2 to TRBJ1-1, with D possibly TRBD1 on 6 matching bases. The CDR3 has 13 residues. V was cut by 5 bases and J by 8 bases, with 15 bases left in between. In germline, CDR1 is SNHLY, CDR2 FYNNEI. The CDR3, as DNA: TGTGCCAGCAGTAGGGGGGGGCTTGGGGAAGCTTTCTTT. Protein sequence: CASSRGGLGEAFF. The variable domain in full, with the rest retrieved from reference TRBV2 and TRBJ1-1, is EPEVTQTPSHQVTQMGQEVILRCVPISNHLYFYWYRQILGQKVEFLVSFYNNEISEKSEIFDDQFSVERPDGSNFTLKIRSTKLEDSAMYFCASSRGGLGEAFFGQGTRLTVV.

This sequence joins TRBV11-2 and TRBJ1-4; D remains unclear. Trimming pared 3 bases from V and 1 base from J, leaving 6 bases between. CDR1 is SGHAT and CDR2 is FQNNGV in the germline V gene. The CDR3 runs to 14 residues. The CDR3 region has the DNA TGTGCCAGCAGCTTTCGCGGAACTAATGAAAAACTGTTTTTT. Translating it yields CASSFRGTNEKLFF.

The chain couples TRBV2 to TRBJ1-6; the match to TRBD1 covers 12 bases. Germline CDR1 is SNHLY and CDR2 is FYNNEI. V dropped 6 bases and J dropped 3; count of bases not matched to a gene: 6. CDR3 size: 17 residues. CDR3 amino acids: CASSVGQGAVYNSPLHF. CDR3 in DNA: TGTGCCAGCAGCGTGGGACAGGGGGCGGTCTATAATTCACCCCTCCACTTT.

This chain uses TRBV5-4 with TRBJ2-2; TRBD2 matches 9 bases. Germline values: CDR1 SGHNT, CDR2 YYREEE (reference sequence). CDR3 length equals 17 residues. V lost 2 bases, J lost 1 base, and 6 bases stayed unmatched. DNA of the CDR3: TGTGCCAGCAGCTTAGGTGGAGCGGGGGGGAACACCGGGGAGCTGTTTTTT. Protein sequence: CASSLGGAGGNTGELFF.

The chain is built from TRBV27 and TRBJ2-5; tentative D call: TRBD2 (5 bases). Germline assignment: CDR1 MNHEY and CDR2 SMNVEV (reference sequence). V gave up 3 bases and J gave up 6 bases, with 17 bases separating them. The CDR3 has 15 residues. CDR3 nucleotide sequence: TGTGCCAGCAGTTTGATCTCCGGGGATGTGAAGACCCAGTACTTC. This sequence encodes CASSLISGDVKTQYF.

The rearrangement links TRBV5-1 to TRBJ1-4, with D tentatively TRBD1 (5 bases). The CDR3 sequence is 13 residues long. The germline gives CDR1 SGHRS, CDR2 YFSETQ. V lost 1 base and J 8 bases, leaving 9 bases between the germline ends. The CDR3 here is CASSLRREEKLFF. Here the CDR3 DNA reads TGCGCCAGCAGCTTGCGCAGGGAGGAAAAACTGTTTTTT.

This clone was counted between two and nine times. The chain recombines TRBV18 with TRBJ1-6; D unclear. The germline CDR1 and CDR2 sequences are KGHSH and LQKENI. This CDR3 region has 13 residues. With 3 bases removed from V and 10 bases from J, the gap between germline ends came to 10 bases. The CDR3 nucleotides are TGTGCCAGCTCACCTGATTGGAGCTCACCCCTCCACTTT. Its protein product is CASSPDWSSPLHF.

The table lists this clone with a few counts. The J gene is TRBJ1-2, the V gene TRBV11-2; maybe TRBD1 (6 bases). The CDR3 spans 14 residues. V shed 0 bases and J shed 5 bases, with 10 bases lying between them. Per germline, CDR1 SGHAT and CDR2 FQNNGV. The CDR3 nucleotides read TGTGCCAGCAGCTTAGATAGGACAGTTTATGGCTACACCTTC. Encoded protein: CASSLDRTVYGYTF.

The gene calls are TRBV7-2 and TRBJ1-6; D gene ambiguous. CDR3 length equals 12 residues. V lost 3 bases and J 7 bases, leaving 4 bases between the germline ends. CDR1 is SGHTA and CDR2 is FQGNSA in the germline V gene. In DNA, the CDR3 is TGTGCCAGCAGCTTTTTAAATTCACCCCTCCACTTT. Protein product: CASSFLNSPLHF.

The CDR3 sequence: CASSTSGGGTGIEQYF. The CDR3 region has the DNA TGTGCCAGCAGCACTAGCGGGGGGGGGACTGGTATCGAGCAGTACTTC. The rearrangement links TRBV7-2 to TRBJ2-7, with 13 bases that match TRBD2. Trimming removed 5 bases from V and 6 bases from J; junction bases left unmatched: 10. CDR1 and CDR2 (germline): SGHTA, FQGNSA. This CDR3 region has 16 residues.

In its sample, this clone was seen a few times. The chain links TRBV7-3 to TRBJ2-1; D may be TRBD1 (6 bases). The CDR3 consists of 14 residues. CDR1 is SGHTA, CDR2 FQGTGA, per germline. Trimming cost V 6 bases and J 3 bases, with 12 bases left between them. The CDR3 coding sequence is TGTGCCAGCAGAGGACAGAACCTCTACAATGAGCAGTTCTTC. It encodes CASRGQNLYNEQFF.

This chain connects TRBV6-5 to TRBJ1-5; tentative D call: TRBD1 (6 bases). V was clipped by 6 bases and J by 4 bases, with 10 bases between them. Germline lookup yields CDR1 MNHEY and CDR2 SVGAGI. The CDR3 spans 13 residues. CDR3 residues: CASRAQGNQPQHF. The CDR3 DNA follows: TGTGCCAGCAGAGCACAGGGTAATCAGCCCCAGCATTTT.

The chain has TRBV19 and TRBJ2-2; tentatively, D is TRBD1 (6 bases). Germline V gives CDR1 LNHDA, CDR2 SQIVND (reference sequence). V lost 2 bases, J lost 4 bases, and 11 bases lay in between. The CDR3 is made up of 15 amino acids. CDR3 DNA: TGTGCCAGTAGTATATCAGGGGTGACCACCGGGGAGCTGTTTTTT. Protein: CASSISGVTTGELFF.

The CDR3 DNA reads as TGTGCCAGCAGTTCTCCAGACAGCCCTTATGGCTACACCTTC. Protein: CASSSPDSPYGYTF. J is TRBJ1-2 and V is TRBV28; TRBD1 is a possible D gene (5 bases). The CDR3 is 14 amino acids. V dropped 4 bases and J dropped 5 bases, with 14 bases sitting between them. In germline, CDR1 is MDHEN, CDR2 SYDVKM.

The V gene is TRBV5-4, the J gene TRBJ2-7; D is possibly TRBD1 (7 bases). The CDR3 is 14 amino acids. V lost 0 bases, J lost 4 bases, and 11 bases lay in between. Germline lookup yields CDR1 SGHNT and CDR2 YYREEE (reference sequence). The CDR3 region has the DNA TGTGCCAGCAGCTTGGGGAGGGGGCTGTACGAGCAGTACTTC. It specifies CASSLGRGLYEQYF.

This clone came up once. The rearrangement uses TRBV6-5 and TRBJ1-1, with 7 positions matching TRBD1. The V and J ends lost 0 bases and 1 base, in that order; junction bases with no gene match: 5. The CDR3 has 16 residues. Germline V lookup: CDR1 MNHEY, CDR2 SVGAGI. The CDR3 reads CASSYSWAGGNTEAFF. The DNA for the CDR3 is TGTGCCAGCAGTTACTCGTGGGCAGGGGGGAACACTGAAGCTTTCTTT.

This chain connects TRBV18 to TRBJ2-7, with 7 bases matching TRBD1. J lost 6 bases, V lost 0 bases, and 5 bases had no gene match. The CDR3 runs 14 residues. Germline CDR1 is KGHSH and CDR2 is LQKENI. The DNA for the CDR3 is TGTGCCAGCTCACCACCTACAGGGGTAGGCGAGCAGTACTTC. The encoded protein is CASSPPTGVGEQYF.

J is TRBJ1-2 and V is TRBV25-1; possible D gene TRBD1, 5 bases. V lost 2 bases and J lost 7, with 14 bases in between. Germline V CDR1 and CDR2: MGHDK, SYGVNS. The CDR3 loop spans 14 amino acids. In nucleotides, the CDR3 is TGTGCCAGCAGTGAAGAATTGAGGGGAGTTGGCTACACCTTC. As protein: CASSEELRGVGYTF.

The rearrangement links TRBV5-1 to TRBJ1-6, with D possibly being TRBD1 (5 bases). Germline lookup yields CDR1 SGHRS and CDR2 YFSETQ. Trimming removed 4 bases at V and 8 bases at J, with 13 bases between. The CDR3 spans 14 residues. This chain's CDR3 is CASSARGGDSPLHF. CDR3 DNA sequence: TGCGCCAGCAGCGCGAGGGGTGGGGATTCACCCCTCCACTTT.

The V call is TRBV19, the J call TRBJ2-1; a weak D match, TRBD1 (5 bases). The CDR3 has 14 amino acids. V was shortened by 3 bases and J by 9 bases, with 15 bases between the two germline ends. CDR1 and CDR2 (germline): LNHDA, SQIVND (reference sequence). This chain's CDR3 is CASSIERQRGEQFF. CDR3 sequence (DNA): TGTGCCAGTAGTATTGAGAGACAGCGCGGTGAGCAGTTCTTC. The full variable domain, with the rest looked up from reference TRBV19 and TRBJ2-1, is DGGITQSPKYLFRKEGQNVTLSCEQNLNHDAMYWYRQDPGQGLRLIYYSQIVNDFQKGDIAEGYSVSREKKESFPLTVTSAQKNPTAFYLCASSIERQRGEQFFGPGTRLTVL.

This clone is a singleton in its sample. CDR3 residues: CASSPRGDYGYTF. In nucleotides, the CDR3 is TGCGCCAGCTCCCCCCGTGGGGACTATGGCTACACCTTC. This chain joins TRBV4-1 and TRBJ1-2, with no clear D. From germline, CDR1 is MGHRA and CDR2 YSYEKL. Trimming left V 8 bases short and J 3 bases short, with 13 bases between. There are 13 residues in the CDR3.

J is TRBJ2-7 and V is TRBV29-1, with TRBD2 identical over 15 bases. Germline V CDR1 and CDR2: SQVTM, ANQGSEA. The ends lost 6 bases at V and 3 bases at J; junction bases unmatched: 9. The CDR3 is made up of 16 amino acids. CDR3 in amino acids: CSVAGLAGGGSYEQYF. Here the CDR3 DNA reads TGCAGCGTGGCGGGACTAGCGGGGGGCGGCAGCTACGAGCAGTACTTC.

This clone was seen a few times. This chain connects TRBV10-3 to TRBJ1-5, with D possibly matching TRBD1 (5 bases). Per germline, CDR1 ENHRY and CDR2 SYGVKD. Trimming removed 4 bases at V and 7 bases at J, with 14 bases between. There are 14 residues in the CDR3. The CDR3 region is CAISVGQGYQPQHF. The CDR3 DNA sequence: TGTGCCATCAGTGTCGGGCAGGGATACCAGCCCCAGCATTTT.

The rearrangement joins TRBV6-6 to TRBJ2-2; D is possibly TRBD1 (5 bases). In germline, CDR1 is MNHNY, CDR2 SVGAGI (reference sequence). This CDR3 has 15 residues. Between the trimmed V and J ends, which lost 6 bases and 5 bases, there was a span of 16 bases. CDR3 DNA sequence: TGTGCCAGCAGCGGACATTGGGCCGGGACCGGGGAGCTGTTTTTT. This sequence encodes CASSGHWAGTGELFF.

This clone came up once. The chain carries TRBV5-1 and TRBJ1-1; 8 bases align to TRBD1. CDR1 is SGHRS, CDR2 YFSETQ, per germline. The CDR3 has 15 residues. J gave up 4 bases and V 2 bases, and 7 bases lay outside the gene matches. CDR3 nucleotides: TGCGCCAGCAGCTTATTAGGACAGGGAGGCACTGAAGCTTTCTTT. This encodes CASSLLGQGGTEAFF.

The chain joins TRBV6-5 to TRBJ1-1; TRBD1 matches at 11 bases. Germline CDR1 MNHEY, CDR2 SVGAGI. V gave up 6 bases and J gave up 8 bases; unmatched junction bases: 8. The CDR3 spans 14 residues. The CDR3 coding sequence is TGTGCCAGCAGAATGGACAGGGGGCTCCGGGAAGCTTTCTTT. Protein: CASRMDRGLREAFF.

In DNA form, the CDR3 reads TGTGCCAGCCCCGGGGGGGGTAGCAATCAGCCCCAGCATTTT. Translation: CASPGGGSNQPQHF. This chain links TRBV27 with TRBJ1-5, with D perhaps matching TRBD1 (5 bases). V lost 8 bases and J lost 0, with 11 bases in between. Germline values: CDR1 MNHEY, CDR2 SMNVEV (reference sequence). The CDR3 has 14 amino acids.

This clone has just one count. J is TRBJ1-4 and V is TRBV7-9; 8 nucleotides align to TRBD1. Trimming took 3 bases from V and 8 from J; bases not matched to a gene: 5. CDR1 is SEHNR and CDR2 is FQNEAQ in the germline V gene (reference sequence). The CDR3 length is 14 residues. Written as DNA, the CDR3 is TGTGCCAGCAGCTTTGGACAGGGAGGCGAAAAACTGTTTTTT. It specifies CASSFGQGGEKLFF.

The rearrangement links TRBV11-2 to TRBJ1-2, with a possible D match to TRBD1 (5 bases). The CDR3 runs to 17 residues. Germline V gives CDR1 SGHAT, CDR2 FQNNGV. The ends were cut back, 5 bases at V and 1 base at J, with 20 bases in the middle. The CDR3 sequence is CASSTYPDITFNYGYTF. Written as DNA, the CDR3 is TGTGCCAGCAGCACCTACCCGGACATCACTTTTAACTATGGCTACACCTTC.

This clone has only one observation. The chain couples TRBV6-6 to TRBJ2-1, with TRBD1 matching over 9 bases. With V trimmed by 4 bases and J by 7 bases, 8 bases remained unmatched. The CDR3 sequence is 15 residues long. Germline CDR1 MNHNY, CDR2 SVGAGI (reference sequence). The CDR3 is CASSSHPGQGNEQFF. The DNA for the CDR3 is TGTGCCAGCAGTTCTCACCCGGGACAGGGAAATGAGCAGTTCTTC.